The next 9 T cell receptor beta chains were all read from a single sample in a study of spatial heterogeneity in lung cancer. The time point denotes: sample taken at primary tumor resection. Whole RNA, isolated from tumor, nontumor lung or frozen PBMC, was sequenced without prior sorting. TCRdb analysed the 5' RACE reads with MiXCR anew, one entry per CDR3 protein. Altogether about 17,000 distinct CDR3 sequences are present, 20% to 25% being singletons, with the ten largest covering about 19%. Sequencing was performed on PBMCs, taken at surgery. Receptors were obtained from a female donor with early-stage non-small cell lung cancer.

The chain carries TRBV20-1 and TRBJ2-5, with a tentative D call TRBD1 (6 bases). V lost 4 bases and J 4 bases, leaving 13 bases between the germline ends. Germline V gene sequence: CDR1 DFQATT, CDR2 SNEGSKA (reference sequence). The CDR3 is made up of 13 amino acids. The CDR3 DNA is TGCAGTGCTACGCCCGACAGGATAGAGACCCAGTACTTC. The encoded protein is CSATPDRIETQYF.

This clonotype was seen at least ten times. The chain recombines TRBV13 with TRBJ2-1; tentatively, D is TRBD2 (6 bases). Trimming stripped 6 bases from V and 8 bases from J, with 20 bases between. The CDR3 runs to 15 residues. The germline V gene has CDR1 PRHDT and CDR2 FYEKMQ (reference sequence). For the CDR3, the DNA is TGTGCCAGCAGACTCTTCCGGGACTTATATCATGAGCAGTTCTTC. This gives the protein CASRLFRDLYHEQFF.

This clonotype was detected only a few times. The rearrangement joins TRBV4-1 to TRBJ2-7, with D possibly matching TRBD1 (6 bases). The CDR3 extends over 16 amino acids. The V end was cut by 2 bases, the J end by 4 bases, with 18 bases between. From germline, CDR1 is MGHRA and CDR2 YSYEKL. The CDR3 loop is CASSQSPRQALYEQYF. In DNA form, the CDR3 reads TGCGCCAGCAGCCAATCCCCTAGACAGGCGTTATACGAGCAGTACTTC.

In its sample, this clonotype was seen a few times. The V call is TRBV30, the J call TRBJ2-1; 11 bases map to TRBD2. The length of the CDR3 is 16 residues. V dropped 4 bases and J dropped 6; count of bases not matched to a gene: 11. Germline loops: CDR1 GTSNPN, CDR2 SVGIG (reference sequence). CDR3 DNA sequence: TGTGCCTGGACCAAGTTAGCGGGAGGGCCCATCAATGAGCAGTTCTTC. This gives the protein CAWTKLAGGPINEQFF.

The rearrangement links TRBV5-1 to TRBJ2-3; TRBD1 agrees at 7 bases. CDR1 SGHRS and CDR2 YFSETQ come from the germline V gene. The J segment lost 0 bases and the V segment lost 2 bases, leaving 3 bases of the junction unmatched. This CDR3 region has 15 residues. The CDR3 sequence: CASSLGGTSTDTQYF. The CDR3 nucleotides read TGCGCCAGCAGCTTAGGGGGCACTAGCACAGATACGCAGTATTTT.

This clonotype has a handful of counts. The chain uses TRBV28 and TRBJ2-6; D might be TRBD2 (6 bases). CDR3 size: 14 residues. Germline V gene sequence: CDR1 MDHEN, CDR2 SYDVKM. Trimming took 10 bases from V and 4 from J, leaving 14 bases between them. For the CDR3, the DNA is TGTGCCATTTCCCAGGGACTCGGGGCCAACGTCCTGACTTTC. Amino acid sequence: CAISQGLGANVLTF.

This clonotype was observed many times. This chain uses TRBV7-2 with TRBJ1-2; D is unclear. The CDR3 totals 14 residues. Germline assignment: CDR1 SGHTA and CDR2 FQGNSA. V was trimmed by 1 base and J by 7 bases, leaving 13 bases between them. The CDR3 protein is CASSLVTPEGGYTF. Here the CDR3 DNA reads TGTGCCAGCAGCTTAGTAACGCCAGAGGGTGGCTACACCTTC.

This clonotype was detected many times. The chain joins TRBV7-9 to TRBJ2-3, with D hard to call. Per the germline V gene, CDR1 is SEHNR and CDR2 is FQNEAQ (reference sequence). The CDR3 has 13 amino acids. Between the trimmed V and J ends, which lost 3 bases and 4 bases, there was a span of 8 bases. As DNA, the CDR3 is TGTGCCAGCAGCTTGGGGTGGTCAGATACGCAGTATTTT. Translated: CASSLGWSDTQYF.

This clonotype appeared many times. The chain combines TRBV20-1 with TRBJ2-7; 9 nucleotides align to TRBD2. The germline V gene encodes CDR1 DFQATT and CDR2 SNEGSKA (reference sequence). The CDR3 contains 14 residues. The CDR3 nucleotides read TGCAGCGTGACCCCTAGCGGGGACCCAGTCGAGCAGTACTTC. Protein sequence: CSVTPSGDPVEQYF.